One and the same sample provided the 9 T cell receptor beta chains below, sequenced in a study of cytomegalovirus exposure and HLA in healthy donors. PCR used 60 Vbeta primers and 13 Jbeta primers. Sequencing was performed with immunoSEQ multiplex PCR; in TCRdb, only in-frame clones are kept and a portion is missing. Here the sample spans a few hundred thousand clones, approximately 78% being singletons. The sequencing sample was made of PBMCs. The receptors were sampled from a young man in good health and CMV-seronegative.

J is TRBJ2-3 and V is TRBV4-3; 8 bases line up with TRBD2. The V segment lost 0 bases and the J segment 0 bases; nucleotides outside the gene matches: 2. The CDR3 length is 16 residues. CDR1 is LGHNA and CDR2 is YSLEER in the germline V gene. The CDR3 region is CASSQDRGGSTDTQYF. CDR3 nucleotide sequence: TGCGCCAGCAGCCAAGATCGCGGGGGGAGCACAGATACGCAGTATTTT.

The rearrangement joins TRBV2 to TRBJ1-5; D remains ambiguous. V lost 4 bases and J lost 4, with 11 bases in between. Germline V lookup: CDR1 SNHLY, CDR2 FYNNEI. The CDR3 length is 14 residues. CDR3 protein: CASSGLSGNQPQHF. CDR3 nucleotide sequence: TGTGCCAGCAGTGGGCTTAGCGGTAATCAGCCCCAGCATTTT.

The chain couples TRBV7-2 to TRBJ1-4; tentative D call: TRBD1 (5 bases). Per the germline V gene, CDR1 is SGHTA and CDR2 is FQGNSA. This CDR3 region has 15 residues. The germline V and J ends were trimmed by 5 bases and 3 bases, with 13 bases remaining between them. The CDR3 sequence is CASSVAGYSNEKLFF. Here the CDR3 DNA reads TGTGCCAGCAGCGTCGCAGGGTACTCTAATGAAAAACTGTTTTTT.

This rearrangement joins TRBV7-9 to TRBJ2-1, with TRBD1 matching 7 bases. The J segment lost 0 bases and the V segment lost 6 bases, leaving 5 bases of the junction unmatched. The CDR3 extends over 15 amino acids. CDR1 is SEHNR, CDR2 FQNEAQ, per germline (reference sequence). CDR3 DNA sequence: TGTGCCAGCAGTCCCGGGACAGCCTCCTACAATGAGCAGTTCTTC. Translating gives CASSPGTASYNEQFF.

V gene TRBV18 combines with J gene TRBJ2-1; possible D gene TRBD2, 5 bases. This CDR3 has 12 residues. Trimming pared 3 bases from V and 12 bases from J, leaving 12 bases between. Germline V gives CDR1 KGHSH, CDR2 LQKENI. The CDR3 loop is CASSPLEGGQFF. The CDR3 region has the DNA TGTGCCAGCTCACCCCTTGAGGGTGGGCAGTTCTTC.

The chain recombines TRBV5-5 with TRBJ2-1; D is perhaps TRBD1 (5 bases). This CDR3 contains 13 residues. Germline loops: CDR1 SGHKS, CDR2 YYEKEE (reference sequence). Trimming took 5 bases from V and 5 from J, leaving 11 bases between them. The CDR3 region is CASSLNRNNEQFF. The CDR3 DNA follows: TGTGCCAGCAGTTTAAACAGGAACAATGAGCAGTTCTTC.

This clone was picked up one time. This rearrangement joins TRBV29-1 to TRBJ2-1; 8 bases are shared with TRBD1. The germline CDR1 and CDR2 sequences are SQVTM and ANQGSEA. The V segment lost 0 bases and the J segment 7 bases; nucleotides outside the gene matches: 11. This CDR3 has 16 residues. The CDR3 coding sequence is TGCAGCGTTGAAGAACGGGCAGGGGGCGCTGGGAATGAGCAGTTCTTC. Translated: CSVEERAGGAGNEQFF.

This clone was recorded a few times. V and J are TRBV5-4 and TRBJ1-1, with a possible D match to TRBD1 (6 bases). Trimming stripped 0 bases from V and 8 bases from J, with 17 bases between. This CDR3 has 15 residues. From germline, CDR1 is SGHNT and CDR2 YYREEE (reference sequence). The CDR3 DNA reads as TGTGCCAGCAGCTTGGTGGGCCAGGGGTTCGGGGAAGCTTTCTTT. It specifies CASSLVGQGFGEAFF.

The chain carries TRBV7-9 and TRBJ2-2; 9 bases are a match to TRBD1. V lost 5 bases and J lost 3; bases outside the gene matches: 4. The CDR3 covers 15 residues. Germline loops: CDR1 SEHNR, CDR2 FQNEAQ (reference sequence). CDR3 DNA: TGTGCCAGCAGCCCACAGGGGGCGGACACCGGGGAGCTGTTTTTT. It codes for CASSPQGADTGELFF.